The present T cell receptor (beta chain) was sequenced within a study of cytomegalovirus exposure and HLA in healthy donors. Findings and caveats of the study: Most of the TCR beta V segments (in an earlier analysis) were productive either about 90% or about 30% of the time.

Amplification used 60 Vbeta primers and 13 Jbeta primers. Authors' methods: Unique TCR beta chains numbered around 75 million in a later analysis, with about 9.9 million shared. Assay: immunoSEQ multiplex PCR; the TCRdb copy retains only in-frame clones and omits some. V, J and clone size are those of that table, while D and trimming were read from the DNA. Of 90,000 to 100,000 clones in the sample, approximately 71% were seen once. As for this clone: The antigen remains undetermined.

Sequencing used PBMCs. The source is a man aged 45-65 years in good health and CMV-seronegative.

CDR3 amino acids: CASSLDYTGELFF. DNA for the CDR3: TGCGCCAGCAGCTTGGACTACACCGGGGAGCTGTTTTTT. This chain joins TRBV5-1 and TRBJ2-2; D unclear. Germline V gives CDR1 SGHRS, CDR2 YFSETQ. The ends were cut back, 0 bases at V and 3 bases at J, with 3 bases in the middle. This CDR3 region has 13 residues. Complete variable domain (other parts from reference TRBV5-1 and TRBJ2-2): KAGVTQTPRYLIKTRGQQVTLSCSPISGHRSVSWYQQTPGQGLQFLFEYFSETQRNKGNFPGRFSGRQFSNSRSEMNVSTLELGDSALYLCASSLDYTGELFFGEGSRLTVL.